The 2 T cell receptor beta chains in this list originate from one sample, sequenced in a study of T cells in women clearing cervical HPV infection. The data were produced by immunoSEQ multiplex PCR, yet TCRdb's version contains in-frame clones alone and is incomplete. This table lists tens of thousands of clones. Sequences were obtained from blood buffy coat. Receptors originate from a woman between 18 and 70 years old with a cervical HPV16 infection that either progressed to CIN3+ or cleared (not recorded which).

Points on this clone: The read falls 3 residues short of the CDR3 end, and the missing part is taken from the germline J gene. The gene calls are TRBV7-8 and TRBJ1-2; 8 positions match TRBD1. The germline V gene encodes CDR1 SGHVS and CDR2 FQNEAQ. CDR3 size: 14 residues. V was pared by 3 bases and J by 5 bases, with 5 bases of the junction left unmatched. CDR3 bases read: TGTGCCAGCAGCTTGGGGGGACAGGCATATGGC. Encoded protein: CASSLGGQAYG. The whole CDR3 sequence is CASSLGGQAYGYTF.

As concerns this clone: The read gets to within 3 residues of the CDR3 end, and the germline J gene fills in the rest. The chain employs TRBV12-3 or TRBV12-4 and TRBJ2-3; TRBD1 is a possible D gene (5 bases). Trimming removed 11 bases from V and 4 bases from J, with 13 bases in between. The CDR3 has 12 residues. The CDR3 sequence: CADRGRSDTQYF. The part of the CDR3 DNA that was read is TGTGCCGACAGAGGTCGTTCAGATACG.